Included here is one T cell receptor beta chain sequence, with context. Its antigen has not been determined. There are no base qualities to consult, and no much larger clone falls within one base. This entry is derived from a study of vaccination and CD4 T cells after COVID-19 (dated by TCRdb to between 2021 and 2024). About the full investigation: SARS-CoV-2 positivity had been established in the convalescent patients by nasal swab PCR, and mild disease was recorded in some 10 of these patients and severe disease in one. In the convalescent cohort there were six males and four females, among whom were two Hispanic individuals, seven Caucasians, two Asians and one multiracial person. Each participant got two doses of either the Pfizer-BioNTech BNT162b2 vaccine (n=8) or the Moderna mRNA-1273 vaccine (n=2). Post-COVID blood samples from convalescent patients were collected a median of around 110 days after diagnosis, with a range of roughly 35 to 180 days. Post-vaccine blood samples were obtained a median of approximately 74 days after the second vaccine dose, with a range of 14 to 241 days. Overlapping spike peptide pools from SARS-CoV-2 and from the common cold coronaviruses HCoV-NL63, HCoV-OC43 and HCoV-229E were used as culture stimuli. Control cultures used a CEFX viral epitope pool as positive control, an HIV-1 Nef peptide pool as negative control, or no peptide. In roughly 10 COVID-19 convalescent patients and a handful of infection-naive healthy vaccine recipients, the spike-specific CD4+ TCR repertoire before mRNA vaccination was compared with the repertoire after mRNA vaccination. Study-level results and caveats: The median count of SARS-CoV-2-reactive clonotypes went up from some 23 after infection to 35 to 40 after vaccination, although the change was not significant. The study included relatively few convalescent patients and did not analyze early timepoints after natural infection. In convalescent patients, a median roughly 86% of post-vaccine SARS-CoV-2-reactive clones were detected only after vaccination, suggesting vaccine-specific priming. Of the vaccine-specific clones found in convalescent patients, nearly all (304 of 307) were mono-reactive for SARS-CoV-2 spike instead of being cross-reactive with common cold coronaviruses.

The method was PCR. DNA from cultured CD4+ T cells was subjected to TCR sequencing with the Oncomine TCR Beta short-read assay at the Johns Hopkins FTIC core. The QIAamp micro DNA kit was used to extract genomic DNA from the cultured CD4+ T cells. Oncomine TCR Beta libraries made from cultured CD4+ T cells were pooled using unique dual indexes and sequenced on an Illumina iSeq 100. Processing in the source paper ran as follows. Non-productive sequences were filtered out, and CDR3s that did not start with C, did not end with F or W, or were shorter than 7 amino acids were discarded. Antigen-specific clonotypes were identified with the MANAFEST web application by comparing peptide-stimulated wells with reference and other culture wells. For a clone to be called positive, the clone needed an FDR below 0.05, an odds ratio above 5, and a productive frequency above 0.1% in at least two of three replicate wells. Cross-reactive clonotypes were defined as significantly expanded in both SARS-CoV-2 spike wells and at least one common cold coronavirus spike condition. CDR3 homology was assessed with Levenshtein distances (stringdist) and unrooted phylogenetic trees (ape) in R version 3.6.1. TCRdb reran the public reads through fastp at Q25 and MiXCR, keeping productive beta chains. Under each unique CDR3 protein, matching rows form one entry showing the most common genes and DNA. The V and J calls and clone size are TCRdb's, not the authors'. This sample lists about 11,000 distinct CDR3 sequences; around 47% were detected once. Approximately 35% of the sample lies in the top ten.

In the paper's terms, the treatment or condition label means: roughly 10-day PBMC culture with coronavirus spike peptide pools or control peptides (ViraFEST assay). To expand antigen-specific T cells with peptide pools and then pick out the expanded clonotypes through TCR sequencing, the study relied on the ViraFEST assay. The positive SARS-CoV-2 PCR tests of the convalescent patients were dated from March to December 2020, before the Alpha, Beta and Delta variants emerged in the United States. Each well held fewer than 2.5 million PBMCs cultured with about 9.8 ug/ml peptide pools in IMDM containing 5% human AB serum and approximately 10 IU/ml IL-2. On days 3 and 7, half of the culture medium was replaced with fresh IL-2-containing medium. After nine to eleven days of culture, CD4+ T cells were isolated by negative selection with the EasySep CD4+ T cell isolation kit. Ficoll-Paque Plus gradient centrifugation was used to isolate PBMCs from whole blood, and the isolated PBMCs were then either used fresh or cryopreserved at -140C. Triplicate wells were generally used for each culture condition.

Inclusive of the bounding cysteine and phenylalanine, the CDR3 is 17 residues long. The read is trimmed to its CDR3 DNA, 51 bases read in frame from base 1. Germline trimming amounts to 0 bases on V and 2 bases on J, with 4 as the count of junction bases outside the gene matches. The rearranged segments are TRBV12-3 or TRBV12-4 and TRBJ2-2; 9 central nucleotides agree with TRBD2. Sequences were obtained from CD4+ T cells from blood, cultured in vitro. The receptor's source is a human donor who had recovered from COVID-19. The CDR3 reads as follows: CASSLALLAGNTGELFF. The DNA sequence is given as TGTGCCAGCAGTTTAGCGCTCCTAGCGGGAAACACCGGGGAGCTGTTTTTT.